The clone carrying this T cell receptor (beta chain) has just a few counts. Its antigen is not identified. The entry originates in a study of T and B cells in COVID-19 patients. Study-wide context: COVID-19 patients gave peripheral blood either during active infection or after recovery. The recovered patients had mostly mild to moderate COVID-19 with outpatient management.

Regarding the study as a whole: Patients with COVID-19 reportedly showed strongly skewed T cell receptor beta variable and joining gene usage. Highly clonal in active COVID-19, TRB repertoires exceeded healthy-donor diversity and richness at recovery.

TRB was amplified from about 260-540 ng of blood genomic DNA. TRB rearrangements were amplified by multiplex PCR with BIOMED2 TRB-A/B primers. One entry per CDR3 protein results from TCRdb running MiXCR on the multiplex PCR reads. The table has some 6,300 distinct CDR3 sequences, about 30% seen once; the top ten hold around three fifths. The sequence came from a human donor with active COVID-19. Input material: blood.

CDR3 loop: CASSYPEEGTGFIYEQYF. The CDR3 region has the DNA TGTGCCAGCAGTTACCCAGAGGAGGGCACGGGATTCATCTACGAGCAGTACTTC. The genes are TRBV6-6 and TRBJ2-7; possibly TRBD2 for D (6 bases). V was cut by 2 bases and J by 3 bases, with 23 bases left in between. This CDR3 has 18 residues. Germline V lookup: CDR1 MNHNY, CDR2 SVGAGI (reference sequence).